The subject of this entry is one TCR beta chain. This sample is drawn from a study of blood T cell repertoires in COVID-19. Whole-study context: Both acute and convalescent COVID-19 samples were obtained from the United States, Italy and Spain. The analysed material was cDNA or gDNA that came from T cells, B-cell-depleted T cells, or PBMCs.

The CDR3 consists of 15 residues. Looked up from germline, CDR1 is SEHNR and CDR2 is FQNEAQ (reference sequence). The junction had 5 bases not matched to a gene; V was cut back by 4 bases and J by 2 bases. Some clones are missing from TCRdb's copy, which holds only in-frame ones; the method was immunoSEQ multiplex PCR. The repertoire holds about 78,000 clones, with 90% as singletons. The rearrangement uses TRBV7-9 and TRBJ2-5, with TRBD2 matching 9 bases. This TCR was sampled from a woman over 75 with active or convalescent COVID-19. Sequencing input: peripheral blood. CDR3 in amino acids: CASSSGLAAQETQYF. In DNA form, the CDR3 reads TGTGCCAGCAGCTCGGGACTAGCCGCGCAAGAGACCCAGTACTTC.